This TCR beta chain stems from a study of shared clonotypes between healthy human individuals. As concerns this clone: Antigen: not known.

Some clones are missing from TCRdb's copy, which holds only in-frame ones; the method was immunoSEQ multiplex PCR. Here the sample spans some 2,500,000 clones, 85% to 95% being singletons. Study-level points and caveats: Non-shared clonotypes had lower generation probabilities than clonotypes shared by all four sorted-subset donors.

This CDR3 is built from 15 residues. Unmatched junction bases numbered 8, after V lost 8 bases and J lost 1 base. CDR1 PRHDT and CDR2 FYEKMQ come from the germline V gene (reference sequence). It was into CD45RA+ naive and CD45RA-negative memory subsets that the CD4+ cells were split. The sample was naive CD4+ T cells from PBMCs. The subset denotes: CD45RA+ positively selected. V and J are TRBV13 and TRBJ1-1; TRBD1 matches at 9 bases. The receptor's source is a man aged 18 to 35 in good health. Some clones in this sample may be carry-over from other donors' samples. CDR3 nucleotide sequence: TGTGCCAGCCGAGGGACAGGGAGCAAGAACACTGAAGCTTTCTTT. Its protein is CASRGTGSKNTEAFF.